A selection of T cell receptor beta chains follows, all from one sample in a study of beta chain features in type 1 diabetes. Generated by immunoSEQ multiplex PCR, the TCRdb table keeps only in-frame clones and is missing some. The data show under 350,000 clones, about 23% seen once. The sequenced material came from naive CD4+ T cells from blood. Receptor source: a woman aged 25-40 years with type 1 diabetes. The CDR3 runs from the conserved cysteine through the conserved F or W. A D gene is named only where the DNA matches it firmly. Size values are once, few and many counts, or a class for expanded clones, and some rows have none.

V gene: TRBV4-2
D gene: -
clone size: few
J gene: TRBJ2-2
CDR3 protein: CASSQVPGWNTGELFF
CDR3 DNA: TGTGCCAGCAGCCAAGTTCCGGGTTGGAACACCGGGGAGCTGTTTTTT

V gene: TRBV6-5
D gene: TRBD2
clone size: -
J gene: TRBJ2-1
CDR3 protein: CASSQTSGVYNEQFF
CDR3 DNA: TGTGCCAGCAGCCAAACTAGCGGGGTTTACAATGAGCAGTTCTTC

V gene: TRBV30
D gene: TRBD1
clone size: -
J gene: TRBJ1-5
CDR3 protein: CAWSVITLKQGGQPQHF
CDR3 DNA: TGTGCCTGGAGTGTAATCACCCTAAAGCAGGGGGGTCAGCCCCAGCATTTT

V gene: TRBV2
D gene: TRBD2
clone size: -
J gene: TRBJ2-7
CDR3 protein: CASTTSGAYEQYF
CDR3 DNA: TGTGCCAGTACGACTAGCGGAGCCTACGAGCAGTACTTC

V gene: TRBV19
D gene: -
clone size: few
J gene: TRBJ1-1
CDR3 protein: CASNHRGANTEAFF
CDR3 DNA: TGTGCCAGTAATCATCGGGGAGCCAACACTGAAGCTTTCTTT

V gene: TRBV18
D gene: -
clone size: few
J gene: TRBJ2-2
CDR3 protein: CASSPPGTGELFF
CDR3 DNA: TGTGCCAGCTCACCACCCGGGACCGGGGAGCTGTTTTTT

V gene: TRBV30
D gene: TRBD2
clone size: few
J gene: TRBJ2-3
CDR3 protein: CAWSRTSSTDTQYF
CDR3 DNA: TGTGCCTGGAGTAGGACTAGCTCCACAGATACGCAGTATTTT

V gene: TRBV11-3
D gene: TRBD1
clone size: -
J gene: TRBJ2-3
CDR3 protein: CASSLGQGTADTQYF
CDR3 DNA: TGTGCCAGCAGCTTAGGACAGGGGACCGCAGATACGCAGTATTTT

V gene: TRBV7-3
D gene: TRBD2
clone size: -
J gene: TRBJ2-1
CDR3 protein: CASSFYGTTIYNEQFF
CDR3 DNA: TGTGCCAGCAGCTTTTACGGGACTACTATATACAATGAGCAGTTCTTC

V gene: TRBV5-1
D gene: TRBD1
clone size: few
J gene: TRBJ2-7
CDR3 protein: CASRRGQAPSSYEQYF
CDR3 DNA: TGCGCCAGCAGGAGAGGACAGGCACCCTCCTCCTACGAGCAGTACTTC

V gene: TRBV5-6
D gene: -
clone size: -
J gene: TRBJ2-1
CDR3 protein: CASSLYNEQFF
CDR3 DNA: TGTGCCAGCAGCCTTTACAATGAGCAGTTCTTC

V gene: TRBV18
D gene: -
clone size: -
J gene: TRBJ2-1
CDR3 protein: CASSPPLSYNEQFF
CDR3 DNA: TGTGCCAGCTCACCTCCTCTGTCCTACAATGAGCAGTTCTTC

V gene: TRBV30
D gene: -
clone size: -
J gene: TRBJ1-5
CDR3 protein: CAWSVLPGDQPQHF
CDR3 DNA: TGTGCCTGGAGTGTACTCCCAGGGGATCAGCCCCAGCATTTT

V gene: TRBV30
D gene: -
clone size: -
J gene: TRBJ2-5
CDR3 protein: CAWSGTLQETQYF
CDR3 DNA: TGTGCCTGGTCTGGGACACTACAAGAGACCCAGTACTTC